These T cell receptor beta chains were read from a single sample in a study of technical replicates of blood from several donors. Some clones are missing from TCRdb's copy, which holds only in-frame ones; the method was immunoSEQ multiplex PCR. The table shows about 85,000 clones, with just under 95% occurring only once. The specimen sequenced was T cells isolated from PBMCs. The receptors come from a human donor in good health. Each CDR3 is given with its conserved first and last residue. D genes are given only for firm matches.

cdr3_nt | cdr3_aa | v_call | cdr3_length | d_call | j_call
TGCGCCAGCAGACCAGACAGATCCAATCAGCCCCAGCATTTT | CASRPDRSNQPQHF | TRBV10-1 | 14 | - | TRBJ1-5
TGTGCCAGCCACCGTGCGTTGGAGCAGTTCTTC | CASHRALEQFF | TRBV28 | 11 | - | TRBJ2-1
TGTGCCACCCAGAACGCTTATAGCAATCAGCCCCAGCATTTT | CATQNAYSNQPQHF | TRBV15 | 14 | - | TRBJ1-5
TGTGCCATCAGTGTAGATTTCAGGGGGACCTACGAGCAGTACTTC | CAISVDFRGTYEQYF | TRBV10-3 | 15 | TRBD1 | TRBJ2-7
TGTGCCAGCAGTTCCCGGGACATCAACTACGAGCAGTACTTC | CASSSRDINYEQYF | TRBV6-5 | 14 | - | TRBJ2-7
TGTGCCAGCAGTGAAATCGGGGGGACCCTTGATGGCTACACCTTC | CASSEIGGTLDGYTF | TRBV6-1 | 15 | - | TRBJ1-2
TGTGCCAGCAGACAACTAGCGGGAGAGCAGTTCTTC | CASRQLAGEQFF | TRBV7-6 | 12 | TRBD2 | TRBJ2-1
TGTGCCAGCAGTTTACCCGGACTAGCGGGAAGCAATGAGCAGTTCTTC | CASSLPGLAGSNEQFF | TRBV27 | 16 | TRBD2 | TRBJ2-1
TGCGCCAGCAGTGAGCTAGCGGGGGGGGAGCAGTTCTTC | CASSELAGGEQFF | TRBV10-2 | 13 | TRBD2 | TRBJ2-1
TGTGCCAGCAGCTTGGGACCTGCGGGGGCCATTTCTCAACCCGAGCAGTACTTC | CASSLGPAGAISQPEQYF | TRBV7-9 | 18 | - | TRBJ2-7
TGTGCCAGCAGTGAGTCCGGCGGGGGCGCGCCCAATCAGCCCCAGCATTTT | CASSESGGGAPNQPQHF | TRBV2 | 17 | - | TRBJ1-5
TGTGCCTGGTTTAGGACAGCTAATGAAAAACTGTTTTTT | CAWFRTANEKLFF | TRBV30 | 13 | - | TRBJ1-4
TGTGCCAGCAGTTCGGCAGATACGCAGTATTTT | CASSSADTQYF | TRBV28 | 11 | - | TRBJ2-3
TGTGCCAGCAGCGTATCGGGACAGGATTACAATGAGCAGTTCTTC | CASSVSGQDYNEQFF | TRBV9 | 15 | TRBD1 | TRBJ2-1
TGCGCCAGCAGCTTGGGGACAGATGGAAACACCATATATTTT | CASSLGTDGNTIYF | TRBV5-1 | 14 | - | TRBJ1-3